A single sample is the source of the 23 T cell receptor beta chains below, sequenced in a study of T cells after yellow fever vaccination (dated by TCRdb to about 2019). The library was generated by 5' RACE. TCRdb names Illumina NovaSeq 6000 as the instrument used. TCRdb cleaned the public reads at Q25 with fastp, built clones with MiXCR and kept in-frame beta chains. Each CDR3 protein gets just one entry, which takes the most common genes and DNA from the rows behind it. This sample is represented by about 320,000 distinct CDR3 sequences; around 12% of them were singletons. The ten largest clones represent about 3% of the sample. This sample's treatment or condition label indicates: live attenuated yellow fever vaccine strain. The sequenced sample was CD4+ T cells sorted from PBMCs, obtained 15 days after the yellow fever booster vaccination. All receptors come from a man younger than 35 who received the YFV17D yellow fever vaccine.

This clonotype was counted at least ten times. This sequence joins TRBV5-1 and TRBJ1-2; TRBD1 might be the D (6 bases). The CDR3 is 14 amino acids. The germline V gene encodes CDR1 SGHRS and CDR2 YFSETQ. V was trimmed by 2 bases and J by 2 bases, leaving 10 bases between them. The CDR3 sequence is CASSLTGLNYGYTF. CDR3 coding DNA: TGCGCCAGCAGCTTAACAGGGTTGAACTATGGCTACACCTTC.

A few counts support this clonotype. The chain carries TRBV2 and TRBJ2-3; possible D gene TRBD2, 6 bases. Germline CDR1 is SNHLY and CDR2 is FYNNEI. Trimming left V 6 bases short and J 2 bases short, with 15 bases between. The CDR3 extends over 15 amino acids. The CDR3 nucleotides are TGTGCCAGCAGGGAGGGGCAGCCCAACACAGATACGCAGTATTTT. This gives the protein CASREGQPNTDTQYF.

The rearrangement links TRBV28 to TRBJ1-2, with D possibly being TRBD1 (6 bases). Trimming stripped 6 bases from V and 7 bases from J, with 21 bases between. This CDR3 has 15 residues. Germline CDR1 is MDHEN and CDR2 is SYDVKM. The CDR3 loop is CASRQQGLAGGGYTF. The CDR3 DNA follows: TGTGCCAGCAGGCAACAGGGATTAGCGGGAGGTGGCTACACCTTC.

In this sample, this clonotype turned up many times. The CDR3 loop reads CASKTSGFSTDTQYF. As DNA, the CDR3 is TGCGCCAGCAAGACTAGCGGATTTAGCACAGATACGCAGTATTTT. V gene TRBV5-1 combines with J gene TRBJ2-3; 9 positions agree with TRBD2. The V and J ends lost 6 bases and 0 bases, in that order; junction bases with no gene match: 5. The germline V gene has CDR1 SGHRS and CDR2 YFSETQ. This CDR3 is built from 15 residues.

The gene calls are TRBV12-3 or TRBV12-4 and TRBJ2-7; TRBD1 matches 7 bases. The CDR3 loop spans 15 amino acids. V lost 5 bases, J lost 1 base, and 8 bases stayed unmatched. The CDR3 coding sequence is TGTGCCAGCAGTCCACAGGACAGGTCGTCCTACGAGCAGTACTTC. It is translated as CASSPQDRSSYEQYF.

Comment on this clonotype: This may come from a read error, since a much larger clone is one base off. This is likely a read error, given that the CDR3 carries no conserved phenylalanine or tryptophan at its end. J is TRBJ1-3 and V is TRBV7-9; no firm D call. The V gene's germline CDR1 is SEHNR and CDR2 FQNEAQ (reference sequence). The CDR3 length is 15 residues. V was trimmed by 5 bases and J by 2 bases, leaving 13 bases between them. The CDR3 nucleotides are TGTGCCAGCAGCCCCCCGACAAGTACTGGAAACACCATATATTCT. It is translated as CASSPPTSTGNTIYS.

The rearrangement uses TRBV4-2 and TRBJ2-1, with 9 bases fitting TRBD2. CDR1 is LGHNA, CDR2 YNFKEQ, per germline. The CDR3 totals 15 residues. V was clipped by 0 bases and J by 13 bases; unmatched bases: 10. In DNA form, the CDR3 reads TGTGCCAGCAGCCAAGATTGGGGACTAGCAGGGTTCCAGTTCTTC. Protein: CASSQDWGLAGFQFF.

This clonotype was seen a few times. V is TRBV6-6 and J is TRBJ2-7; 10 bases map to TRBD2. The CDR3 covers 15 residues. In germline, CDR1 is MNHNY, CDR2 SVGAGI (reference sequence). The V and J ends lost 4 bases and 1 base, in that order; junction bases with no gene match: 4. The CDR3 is CASSSTSGPSYEQYF. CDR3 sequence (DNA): TGTGCCAGCAGTTCGACTAGCGGGCCGTCCTACGAGCAGTACTTC.

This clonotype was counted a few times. DNA of the CDR3: TGTGCCAGCAGTTCGGACAATTTGGGTCTCGAGCAGTACTTC. Translated: CASSSDNLGLEQYF. V is TRBV6-2 or TRBV6-3 and J is TRBJ2-7; D perhaps matches TRBD1 (5 bases). The ends were cut back, 4 bases at V and 6 bases at J, with 16 bases in the middle. CDR3 length equals 14 residues. Germline V lookup: CDR1 MNHEY, CDR2 SVGEGT.

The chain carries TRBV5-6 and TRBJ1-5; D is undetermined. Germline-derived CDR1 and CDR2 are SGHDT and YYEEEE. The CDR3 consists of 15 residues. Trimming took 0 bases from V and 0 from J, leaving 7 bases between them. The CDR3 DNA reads TGTGCCAGCAGCTTGGGGCCTTATAGCAATCAGCCCCAGCATTTT. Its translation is CASSLGPYSNQPQHF.

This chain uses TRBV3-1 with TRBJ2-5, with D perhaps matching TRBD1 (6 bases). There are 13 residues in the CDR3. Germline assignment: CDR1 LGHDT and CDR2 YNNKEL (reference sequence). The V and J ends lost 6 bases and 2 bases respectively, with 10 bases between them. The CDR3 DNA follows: TGTGCCAGCAGAACGAGGGGGCAAGAGACCCAGTACTTC. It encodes CASRTRGQETQYF.

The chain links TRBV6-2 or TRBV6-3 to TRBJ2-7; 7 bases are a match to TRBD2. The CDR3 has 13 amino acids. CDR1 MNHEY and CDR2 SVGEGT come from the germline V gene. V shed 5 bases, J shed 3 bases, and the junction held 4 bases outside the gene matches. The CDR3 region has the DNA TGTGCCAGCAGTGTTGCGGGGGACTACGAGCAGTACTTC. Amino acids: CASSVAGDYEQYF.

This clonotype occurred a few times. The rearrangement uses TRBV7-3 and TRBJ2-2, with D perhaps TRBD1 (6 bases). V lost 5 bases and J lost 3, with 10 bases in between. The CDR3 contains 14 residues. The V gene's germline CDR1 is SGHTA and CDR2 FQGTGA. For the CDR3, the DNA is TGTGCCAGCAGCCAAGGACAGTACACCGGGGAGCTGTTTTTT. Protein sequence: CASSQGQYTGELFF.

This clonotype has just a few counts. The CDR3 nucleotides read TGTGCCAGCAGCACAGGCGGGACAGGGGGCCTGAACACTGAAGCTTTCTTT. The encoded protein is CASSTGGTGGLNTEAFF. The gene calls are TRBV7-2 and TRBJ1-1; 12 bases line up with TRBD1. The CDR3 has 17 amino acids. Germline V gives CDR1 SGHTA, CDR2 FQGNSA. V lost 5 bases and J lost 0; bases outside the gene matches: 7.

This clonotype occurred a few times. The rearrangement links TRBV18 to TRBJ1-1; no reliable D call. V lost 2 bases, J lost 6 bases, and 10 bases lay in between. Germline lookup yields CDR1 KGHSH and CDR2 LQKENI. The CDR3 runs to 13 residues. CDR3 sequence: CASSPGESAEAFF. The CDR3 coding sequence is TGTGCCAGCTCACCAGGGGAGAGCGCTGAAGCTTTCTTT. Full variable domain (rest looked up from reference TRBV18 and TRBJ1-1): NAGVMQNPRHLVRRRGQEARLRCSPMKGHSHVYWYRQLPEEGLKFMVYLQKENIIDESGMPKERFSAEFPKEGPSILRIQQVVRGDSAAYFCASSPGESAEAFFGQGTRLTVV.

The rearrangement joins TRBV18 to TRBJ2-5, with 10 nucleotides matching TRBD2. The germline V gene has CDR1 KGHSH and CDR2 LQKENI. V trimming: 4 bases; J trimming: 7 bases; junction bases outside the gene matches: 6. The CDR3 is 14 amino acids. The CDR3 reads CASSRLAGDGTQYF. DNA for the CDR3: TGTGCCAGCTCACGACTAGCGGGCGATGGGACCCAGTACTTC.

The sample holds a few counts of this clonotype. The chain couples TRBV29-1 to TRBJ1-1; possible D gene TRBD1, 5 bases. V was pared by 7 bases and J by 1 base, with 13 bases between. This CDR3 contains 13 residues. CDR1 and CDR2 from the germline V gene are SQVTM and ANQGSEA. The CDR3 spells CSAAEGTNTEAFF. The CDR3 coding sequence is TGCAGCGCCGCAGAAGGGACGAACACTGAAGCTTTCTTT.

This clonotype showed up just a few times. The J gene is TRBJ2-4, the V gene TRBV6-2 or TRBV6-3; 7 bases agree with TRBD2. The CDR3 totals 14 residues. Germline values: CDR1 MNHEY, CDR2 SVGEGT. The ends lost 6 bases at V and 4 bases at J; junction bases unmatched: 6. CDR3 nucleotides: TGTGCCAGCAGGGGGGGGTTGACAAAAAACATTCAGTACTTC. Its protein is CASRGGLTKNIQYF.

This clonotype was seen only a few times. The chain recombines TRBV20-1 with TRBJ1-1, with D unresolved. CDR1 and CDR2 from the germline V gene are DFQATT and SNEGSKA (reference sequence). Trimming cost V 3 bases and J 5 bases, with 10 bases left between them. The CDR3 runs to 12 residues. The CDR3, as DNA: TGCAGTGCTAGTCCTGATAGAACTGAAGCTTTCTTT. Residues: CSASPDRTEAFF.

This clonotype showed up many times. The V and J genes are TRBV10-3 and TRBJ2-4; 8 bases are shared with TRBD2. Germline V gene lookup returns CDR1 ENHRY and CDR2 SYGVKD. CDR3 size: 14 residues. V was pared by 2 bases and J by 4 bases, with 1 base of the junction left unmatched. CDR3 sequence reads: CAISETGGKNIQYF. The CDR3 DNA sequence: TGTGCCATCAGTGAGACGGGGGGGAAAAACATTCAGTACTTC.

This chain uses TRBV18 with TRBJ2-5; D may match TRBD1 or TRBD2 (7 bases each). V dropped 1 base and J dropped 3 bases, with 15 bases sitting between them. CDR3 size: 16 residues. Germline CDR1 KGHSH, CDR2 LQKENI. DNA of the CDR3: TGTGCCAGCTCACCACAAATGGGAGGGGGCGAAGAGACCCAGTACTTC. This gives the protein CASSPQMGGGEETQYF.

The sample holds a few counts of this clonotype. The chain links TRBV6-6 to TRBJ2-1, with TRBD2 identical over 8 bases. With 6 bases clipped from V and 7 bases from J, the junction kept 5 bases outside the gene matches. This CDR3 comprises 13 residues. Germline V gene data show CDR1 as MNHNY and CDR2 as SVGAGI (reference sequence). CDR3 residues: CASSPGGQNEQFF. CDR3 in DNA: TGTGCCAGCAGCCCGGGGGGGCAAAATGAGCAGTTCTTC.

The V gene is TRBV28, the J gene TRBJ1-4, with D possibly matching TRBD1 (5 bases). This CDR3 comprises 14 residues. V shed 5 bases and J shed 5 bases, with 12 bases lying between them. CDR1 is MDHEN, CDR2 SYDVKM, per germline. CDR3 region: CASSPQGGNEKLFF. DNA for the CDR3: TGTGCCAGCAGTCCGCAGGGTGGGAATGAAAAACTGTTTTTT.